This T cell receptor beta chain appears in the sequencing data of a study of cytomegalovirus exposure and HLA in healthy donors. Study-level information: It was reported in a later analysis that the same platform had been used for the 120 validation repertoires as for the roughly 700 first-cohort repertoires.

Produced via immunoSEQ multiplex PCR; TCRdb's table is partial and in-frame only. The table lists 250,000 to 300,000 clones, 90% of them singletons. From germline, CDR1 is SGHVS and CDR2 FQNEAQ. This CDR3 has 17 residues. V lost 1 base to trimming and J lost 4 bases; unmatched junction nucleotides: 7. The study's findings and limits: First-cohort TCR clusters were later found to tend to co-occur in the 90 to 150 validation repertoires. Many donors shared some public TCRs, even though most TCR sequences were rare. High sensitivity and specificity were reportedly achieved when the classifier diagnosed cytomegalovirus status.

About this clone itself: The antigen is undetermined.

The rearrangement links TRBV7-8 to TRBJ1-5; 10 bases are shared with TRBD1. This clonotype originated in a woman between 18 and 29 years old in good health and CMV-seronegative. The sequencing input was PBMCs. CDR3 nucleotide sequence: TGTGCCAGCAGCTTAGTATCGTGGACAGGGGGGAATCAGCCCCAGCATTTT. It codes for CASSLVSWTGGNQPQHF.